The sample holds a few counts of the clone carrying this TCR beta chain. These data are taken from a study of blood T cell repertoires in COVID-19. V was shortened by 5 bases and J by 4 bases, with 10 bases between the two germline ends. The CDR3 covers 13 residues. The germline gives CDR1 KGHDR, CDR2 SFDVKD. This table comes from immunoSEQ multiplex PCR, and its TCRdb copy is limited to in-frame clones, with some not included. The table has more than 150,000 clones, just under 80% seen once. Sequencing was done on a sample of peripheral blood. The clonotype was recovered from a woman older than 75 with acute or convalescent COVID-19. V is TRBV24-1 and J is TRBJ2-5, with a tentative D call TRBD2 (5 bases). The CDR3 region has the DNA TGTGCCACCAGTGGGGCCAGCGGAGAGACCCAGTACTTC. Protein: CATSGASGETQYF.